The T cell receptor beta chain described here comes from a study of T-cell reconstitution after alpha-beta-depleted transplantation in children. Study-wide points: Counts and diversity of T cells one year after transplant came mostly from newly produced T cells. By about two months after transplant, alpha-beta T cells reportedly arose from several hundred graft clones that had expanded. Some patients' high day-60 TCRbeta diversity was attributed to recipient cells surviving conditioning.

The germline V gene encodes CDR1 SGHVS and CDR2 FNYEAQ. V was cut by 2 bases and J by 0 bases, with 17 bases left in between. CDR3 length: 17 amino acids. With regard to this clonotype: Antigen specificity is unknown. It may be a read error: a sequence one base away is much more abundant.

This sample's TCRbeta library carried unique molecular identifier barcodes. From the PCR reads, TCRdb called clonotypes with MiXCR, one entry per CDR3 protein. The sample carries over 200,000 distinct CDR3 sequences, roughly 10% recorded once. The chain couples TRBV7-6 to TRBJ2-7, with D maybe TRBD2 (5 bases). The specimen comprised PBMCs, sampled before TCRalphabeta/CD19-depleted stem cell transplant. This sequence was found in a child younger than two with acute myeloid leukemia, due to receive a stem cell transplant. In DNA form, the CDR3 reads TGTGCCAGCAGCTTACGACCGTCCGGGGTGTCCTCCTACGAGCAGTACTTC. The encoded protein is CASSLRPSGVSSYEQYF.